This section outlines one TCR beta chain sequence together with its context. The DNA input per sorted-subset replicate PCR was 150 to 200 ng, corresponding to 28,000 or so T cell genomes. The data were produced by immunoSEQ multiplex PCR, yet TCRdb's version contains in-frame clones alone and is incomplete. This sample has more than 400,000 clones, with roughly 95% found just once. It was into CD45RA+ naive and CD45RA-negative memory subsets that the CD4+ cells were split. This sample was taken from a study of shared clonotypes between healthy human individuals. Study-level information: The study used three CD4 naive, three CD4 memory, two CD8 naive and one CD8 memory plate per donor.

There are 15 residues in the CDR3. From germline, CDR1 is LNHDA and CDR2 SQIVND (reference sequence). The V segment lost 4 bases and the J segment 2 bases; nucleotides outside the gene matches: 7. Sequencing used naive CD4+ T cells sorted from blood. Indicated subset: CD45RA+ positively selected. The source is a woman in her twenties or thirties in good health. The V and J genes are TRBV19 and TRBJ2-7, with 8 bases aligning to TRBD2. CDR3 sequence: CASSTGSGATYEQYF. The CDR3, as DNA: TGTGCCAGTAGTACCGGTAGCGGGGCAACCTACGAGCAGTACTTC.